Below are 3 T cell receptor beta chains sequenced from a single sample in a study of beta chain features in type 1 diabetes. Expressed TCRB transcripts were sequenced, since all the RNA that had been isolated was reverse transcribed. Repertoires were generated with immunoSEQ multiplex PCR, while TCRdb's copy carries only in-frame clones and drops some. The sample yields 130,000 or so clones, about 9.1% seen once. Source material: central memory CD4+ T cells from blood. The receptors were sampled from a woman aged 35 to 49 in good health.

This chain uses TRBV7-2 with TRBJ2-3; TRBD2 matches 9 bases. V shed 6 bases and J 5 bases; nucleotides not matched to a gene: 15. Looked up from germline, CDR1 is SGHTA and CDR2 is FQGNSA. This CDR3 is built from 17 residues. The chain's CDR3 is CASSSLAGSRGVDTQYF. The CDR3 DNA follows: TGTGCCAGCAGTAGCCTAGCGGGGTCGCGAGGGGTAGATACGCAGTATTTT.

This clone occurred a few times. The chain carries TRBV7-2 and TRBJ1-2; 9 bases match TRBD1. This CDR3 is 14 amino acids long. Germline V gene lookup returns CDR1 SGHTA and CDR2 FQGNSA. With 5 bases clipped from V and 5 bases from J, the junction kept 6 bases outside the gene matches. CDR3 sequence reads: CASSNRQGGYGYTF. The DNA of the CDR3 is TGTGCCAGCAGCAATCGACAGGGGGGTTATGGCTACACCTTC. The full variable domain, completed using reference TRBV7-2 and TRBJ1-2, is GAGVSQSPSNKVTEKGKDVELRCDPISGHTALYWYRQSLGQGLEFLIYFQGNSAPDKSGLPSDRFSAERTGGSVSTLTIQRTQQEDSAVYLCASSNRQGGYGYTFGSGTRLTVV.

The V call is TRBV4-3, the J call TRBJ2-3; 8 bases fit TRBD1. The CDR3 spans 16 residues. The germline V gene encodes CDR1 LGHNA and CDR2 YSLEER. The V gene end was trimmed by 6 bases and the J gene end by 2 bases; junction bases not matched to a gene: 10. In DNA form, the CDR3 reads TGCGCCAGCAGTCCTCCGACAGGGGCTGCCACAGATACGCAGTATTTT. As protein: CASSPPTGAATDTQYF.